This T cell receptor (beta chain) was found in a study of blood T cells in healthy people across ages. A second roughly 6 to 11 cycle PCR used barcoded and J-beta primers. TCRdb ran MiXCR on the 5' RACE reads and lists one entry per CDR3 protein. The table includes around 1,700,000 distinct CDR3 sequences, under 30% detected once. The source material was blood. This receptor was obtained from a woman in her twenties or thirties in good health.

CDR3 sequence (DNA): TGTGCCTGGAGCCAGACCCTTAACACTGAAGCTTTCTTT. Translated, it gives CAWSQTLNTEAFF. V gene TRBV30 combines with J gene TRBJ1-1; D unresolved. The CDR3 spans 13 residues. Per the germline V gene, CDR1 is GTSNPN and CDR2 is SVGIG (reference sequence). V lost 3 bases and J 2 bases, leaving 10 bases between the germline ends.